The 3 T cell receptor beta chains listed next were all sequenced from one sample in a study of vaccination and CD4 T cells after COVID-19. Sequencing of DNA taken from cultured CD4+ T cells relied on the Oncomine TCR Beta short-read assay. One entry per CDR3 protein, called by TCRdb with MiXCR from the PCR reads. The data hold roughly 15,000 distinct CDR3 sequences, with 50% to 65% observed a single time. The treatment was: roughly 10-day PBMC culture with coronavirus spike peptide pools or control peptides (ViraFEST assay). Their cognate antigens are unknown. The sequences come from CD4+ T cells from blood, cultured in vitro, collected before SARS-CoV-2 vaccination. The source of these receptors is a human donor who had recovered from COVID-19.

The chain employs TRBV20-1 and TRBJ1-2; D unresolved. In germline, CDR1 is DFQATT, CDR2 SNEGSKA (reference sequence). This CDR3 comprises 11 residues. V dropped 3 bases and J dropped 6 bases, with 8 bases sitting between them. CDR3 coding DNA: TGCAGTGCTAGCGGGCTTAATGGCTACACCTTC. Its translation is CSASGLNGYTF.

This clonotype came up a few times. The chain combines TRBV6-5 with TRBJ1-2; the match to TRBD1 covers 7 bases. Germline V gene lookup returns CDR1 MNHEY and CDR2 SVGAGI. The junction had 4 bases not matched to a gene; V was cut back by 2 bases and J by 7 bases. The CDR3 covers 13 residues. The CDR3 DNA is TGTGCCAGCAGTTACCGACAGGGCGGTGGCTACACCTTC. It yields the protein CASSYRQGGGYTF.

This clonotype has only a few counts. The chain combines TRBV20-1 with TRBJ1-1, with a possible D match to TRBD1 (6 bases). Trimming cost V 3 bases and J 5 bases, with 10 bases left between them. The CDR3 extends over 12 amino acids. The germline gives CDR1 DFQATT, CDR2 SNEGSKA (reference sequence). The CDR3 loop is CSASNQGTEAFF. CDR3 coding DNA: TGCAGTGCTAGCAACCAGGGGACTGAAGCTTTCTTT.